A selection of T cell receptor beta chains follows, all from one sample in a study of blood T cell repertoires in COVID-19. Produced via immunoSEQ multiplex PCR; TCRdb's table is partial and in-frame only. The sample has around 71,000 clones; more than 70% are singletons. The sequenced sample consisted of peripheral blood. The receptor set was obtained from an elderly man with acute or convalescent COVID-19. The CDR3 runs from the conserved cysteine through the conserved F or W. The order of the fields is V gene, J gene, clone size, CDR3 protein. A row's size may be missing; if present it is once, few, many or a size class.

v_gene: TRBV4-1; j_gene: TRBJ2-1; abundance: -; CDR3aa: CASSQAKLAGADDEQFF
v_gene: TRBV2; j_gene: TRBJ2-2; abundance: -; CDR3aa: CASSISGVYTGELFF
v_gene: TRBV28; j_gene: TRBJ2-7; abundance: -; CDR3aa: CASSPGQSSYEQYF
v_gene: TRBV6-5; j_gene: TRBJ1-2; abundance: -; CDR3aa: CASTSYRVGYTF
v_gene: TRBV6-6; j_gene: TRBJ1-3; abundance: -; CDR3aa: CASILRQGDNTIYF
v_gene: TRBV6-2/TRBV6-3; j_gene: TRBJ1-5; abundance: -; CDR3aa: CASSYRTGTGVASNQPQHF
v_gene: TRBV19; j_gene: TRBJ2-2; abundance: few; CDR3aa: CASREQTGTGELFF
v_gene: TRBV5-1; j_gene: TRBJ2-1; abundance: few; CDR3aa: CASSLGGYTRDEQFF
v_gene: TRBV4-1; j_gene: TRBJ2-7; abundance: few; CDR3aa: CASSPSSGNAYEQYF
v_gene: TRBV5-8; j_gene: TRBJ1-4; abundance: -; CDR3aa: CASSARGKTNEKLFF
v_gene: TRBV20-1; j_gene: TRBJ1-2; abundance: -; CDR3aa: CSASGQSGYTF
v_gene: TRBV4-1; j_gene: TRBJ2-7; abundance: -; CDR3aa: CASSQDERRQYF
v_gene: TRBV28; j_gene: TRBJ2-7; abundance: -; CDR3aa: CATTKTGLAGVSEQYF
v_gene: TRBV4-1; j_gene: TRBJ2-2; abundance: -; CDR3aa: CASSQGGRGTGELFF
v_gene: TRBV6-5; j_gene: TRBJ1-2; abundance: -; CDR3aa: CASSPGGRYGYTF
v_gene: TRBV3-1/TRBV3-2; j_gene: TRBJ1-1; abundance: -; CDR3aa: CASRQGTGRTEAFF
v_gene: TRBV28; j_gene: TRBJ2-4; abundance: -; CDR3aa: CASRPTGLAVAKNIQYF
v_gene: TRBV10-2; j_gene: TRBJ2-1; abundance: once; CDR3aa: CASRRLAGLSYNEQFF
v_gene: TRBV5-1; j_gene: TRBJ1-4; abundance: -; CDR3aa: CASSLGQDRDGEKLFF
v_gene: TRBV7-9; j_gene: TRBJ1-2; abundance: -; CDR3aa: CASSGGAGDGYTF
v_gene: TRBV4-2; j_gene: TRBJ2-7; abundance: -; CDR3aa: CASSQAGHNEQYF
v_gene: TRBV18; j_gene: TRBJ2-5; abundance: -; CDR3aa: CASSSGQQETQYF
v_gene: TRBV9; j_gene: TRBJ1-2; abundance: -; CDR3aa: CASSADTYGYTF
v_gene: TRBV5-6; j_gene: TRBJ2-1; abundance: -; CDR3aa: CASSPGPNYNEQFF
v_gene: TRBV6-5; j_gene: TRBJ2-7; abundance: -; CDR3aa: CASSYSGTGDYEQYF
v_gene: TRBV19; j_gene: TRBJ2-5; abundance: -; CDR3aa: CASTPGTGEETQYF